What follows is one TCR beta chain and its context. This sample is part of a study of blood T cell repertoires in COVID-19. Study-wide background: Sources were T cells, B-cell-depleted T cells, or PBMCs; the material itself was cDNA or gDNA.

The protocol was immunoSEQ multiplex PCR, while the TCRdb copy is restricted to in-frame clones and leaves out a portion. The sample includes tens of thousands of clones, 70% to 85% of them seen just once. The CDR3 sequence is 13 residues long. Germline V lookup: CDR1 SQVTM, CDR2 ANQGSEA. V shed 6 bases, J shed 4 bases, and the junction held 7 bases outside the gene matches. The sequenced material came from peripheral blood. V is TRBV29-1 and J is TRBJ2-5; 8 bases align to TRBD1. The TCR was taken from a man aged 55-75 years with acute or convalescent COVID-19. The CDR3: CSVWDRMGETQYF. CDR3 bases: TGCAGCGTGTGGGACAGGATGGGAGAGACCCAGTACTTC. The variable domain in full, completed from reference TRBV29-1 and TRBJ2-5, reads SAVISQKPSRDICQRGTSLTIQCQVDSQVTMMFWYRQQPGQSLTLIATANQGSEATYESGFVIDKFPISRPNLTFSTLTVSNMSPEDSSIYLCSVWDRMGETQYFGPGTRLLVL.